The 10 T cell receptor beta chains below were found in one sample sequenced in a study of blood T cell repertoires in COVID-19. Assay used: immunoSEQ multiplex PCR; TCRdb lists only in-frame clones, some missing. The table has about 80,000 clones, around 80% seen once. The sequenced sample was peripheral blood. These receptors all come from a human donor in a cohort sampled during active COVID-19.

The chain is built from TRBV29-1 and TRBJ2-2; 10 bases agree with TRBD2. V gave up 2 bases and J gave up 7 bases; unmatched junction bases: 7. CDR1 SQVTM and CDR2 ANQGSEA come from the germline V gene. The CDR3 runs to 15 residues. CDR3 sequence reads: CSVELAGAYNGELFF. The CDR3 DNA reads as TGCAGCGTTGAACTAGCGGGGGCCTATAACGGGGAGCTGTTTTTT.

This chain connects TRBV5-1 to TRBJ2-5, with 9 bases lining up with TRBD2. The CDR3 covers 16 residues. The germline CDR1 and CDR2 sequences are SGHRS and YFSETQ. V lost 0 bases, J lost 5 bases, and 8 bases stayed unmatched. CDR3 coding DNA: TGCGCCAGCAGCTTGGACTGGCGGGGGGGCCTTGAGACCCAGTACTTC. It is translated as CASSLDWRGGLETQYF.

The chain carries TRBV19 and TRBJ1-5; D remains ambiguous. Trimming removed 1 base from V and 0 bases from J, with 7 bases in between. The CDR3 sequence is 15 residues long. Germline loops: CDR1 LNHDA, CDR2 SQIVND (reference sequence). The CDR3 spells CASSIGPYSNQPQHF. The CDR3 nucleotides are TGTGCCAGTAGTATAGGTCCGTATAGCAATCAGCCCCAGCATTTT.

The chain employs TRBV28 and TRBJ2-5; 10 bases map to TRBD2. The germline gives CDR1 MDHEN, CDR2 SYDVKM. The CDR3 consists of 17 residues. V gave up 3 bases and J gave up 5 bases; unmatched junction bases: 12. The CDR3 protein is CASSFPGERGGEETQYF. The CDR3 coding sequence is TGTGCCAGCAGTTTCCCGGGAGAGCGGGGGGGCGAGGAGACCCAGTACTTC. Full variable domain (remainder filled in from reference TRBV28 and TRBJ2-5): DVKVTQSSRYLVKRTGEKVFLECVQDMDHENMFWYRQDPGLGLRLIYFSYDVKMKEKGDIPEGYSVSREKKERFSLILESASTNQTSMYLCASSFPGERGGEETQYFGPGTRLLVL.

This chain joins TRBV19 and TRBJ1-1; 7 positions agree with TRBD1. This CDR3 region has 12 residues. Germline values: CDR1 LNHDA, CDR2 SQIVND (reference sequence). The V and J ends lost 5 bases and 7 bases, in that order; junction bases with no gene match: 4. The CDR3 region has the DNA TGTGCCAGTAGTCCGAGGACAGGTGAAGCTTTCTTT. Its protein is CASSPRTGEAFF.

The J gene is TRBJ2-3, the V gene TRBV5-4; D not resolved. Trimming removed 0 bases at V and 9 bases at J, with 14 bases between. The CDR3 has 14 residues. The germline gives CDR1 SGHNT, CDR2 YYREEE (reference sequence). CDR3 region: CASSLVQSGQTQYF. CDR3 sequence (DNA): TGTGCCAGCAGCTTGGTGCAATCTGGGCAAACGCAGTATTTT.

The CDR3, as DNA: TGTGCCAGCAGCTTAGCACAGGGGGCGCTTCTCGAGCAGTACTTC. Encoded protein: CASSLAQGALLEQYF. The chain carries TRBV7-9 and TRBJ2-7; 9 bases map to TRBD1. The CDR3 length is 15 residues. Germline assignment: CDR1 SEHNR and CDR2 FQNEAQ (reference sequence). The V gene end was trimmed by 0 bases and the J gene end by 6 bases; junction bases not matched to a gene: 6.

A few counts support this clone. This chain connects TRBV6-6 to TRBJ1-5; D is unclear. The CDR3 totals 14 residues. V dropped 7 bases and J dropped 0 bases, with 10 bases sitting between them. Germline V gene sequence: CDR1 MNHNY, CDR2 SVGAGI (reference sequence). The CDR3 nucleotides read TGTGCCAGCACCGTCGGGGTTAGCAATCAGCCCCAGCATTTT. It is translated as CASTVGVSNQPQHF.

In this sample, this clone turned up once. The V and J genes are TRBV5-4 and TRBJ1-4; D remains ambiguous. Germline V gives CDR1 SGHNT, CDR2 YYREEE (reference sequence). Trimming left V 0 bases short and J 6 bases short, with 9 bases between. CDR3 length equals 14 residues. CDR3 DNA sequence: TGTGCCAGCAGCTTGGAAGGGAGATATGAAAAACTGTTTTTT. It yields the protein CASSLEGRYEKLFF.

As DNA, the CDR3 is TGTGCCAACGGACTAGCGGGGGGGTCTGAGCAGTTCTTC. As protein: CANGLAGGSEQFF. The J gene is TRBJ2-1, the V gene TRBV28, with 15 bases lining up with TRBD2. V lost 10 bases and J lost 9; bases outside the gene matches: 4. Germline V gene lookup returns CDR1 MDHEN and CDR2 SYDVKM. This CDR3 region has 13 residues.